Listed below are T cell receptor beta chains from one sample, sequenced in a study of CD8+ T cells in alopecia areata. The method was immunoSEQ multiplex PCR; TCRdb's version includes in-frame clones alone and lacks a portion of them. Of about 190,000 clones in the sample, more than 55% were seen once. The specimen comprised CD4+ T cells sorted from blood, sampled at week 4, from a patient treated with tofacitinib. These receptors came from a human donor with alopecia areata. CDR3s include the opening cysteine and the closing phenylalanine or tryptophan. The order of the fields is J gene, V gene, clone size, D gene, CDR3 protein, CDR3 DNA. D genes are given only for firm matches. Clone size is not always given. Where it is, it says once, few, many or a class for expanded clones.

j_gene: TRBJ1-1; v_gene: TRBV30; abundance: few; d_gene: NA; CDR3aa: CARQEGFTEAFF; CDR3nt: TGTGCCCGCCAAGAGGGGTTCACTGAAGCTTTCTTT
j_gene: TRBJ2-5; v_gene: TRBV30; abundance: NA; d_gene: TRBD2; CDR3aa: CAWSRTSWGRAQYF; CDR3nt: TGTGCCTGGAGCCGGACTAGTTGGGGGAGGGCCCAGTACTTC
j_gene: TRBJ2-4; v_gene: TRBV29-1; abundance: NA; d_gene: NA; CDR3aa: CSVEWGDAQYF; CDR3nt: TGCAGCGTTGAATGGGGGGACGCTCAGTACTTC
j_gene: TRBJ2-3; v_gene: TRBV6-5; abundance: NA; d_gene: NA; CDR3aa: CASRHRDTQYF; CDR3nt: TGTGCCAGCAGGCACAGAGATACGCAGTATTTT
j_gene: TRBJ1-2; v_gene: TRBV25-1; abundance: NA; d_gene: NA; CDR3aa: CASSGNNYGYTF; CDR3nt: TGTGCCAGCAGTGGGAATAACTATGGCTACACCTTC
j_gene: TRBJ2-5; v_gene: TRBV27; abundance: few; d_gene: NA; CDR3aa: CASRPYGAREKETQYF; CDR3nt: TGTGCCAGCAGGCCATACGGGGCTAGAGAGAAAGAGACCCAGTACTTC
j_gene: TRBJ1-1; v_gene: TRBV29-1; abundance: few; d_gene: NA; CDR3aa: CSVGILRETEAFF; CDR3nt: TGCAGCGTTGGGATCTTGAGGGAGACTGAAGCTTTCTTT
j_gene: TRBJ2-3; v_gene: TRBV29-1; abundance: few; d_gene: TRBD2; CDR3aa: CSVGGEPVRAGAVTDTQYF; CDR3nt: TGCAGCGTTGGAGGGGAACCCGTCAGAGCGGGAGCCGTGACAGATACGCAGTATTTT
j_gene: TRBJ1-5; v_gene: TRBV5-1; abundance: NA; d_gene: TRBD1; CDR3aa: CASSPTGFSNQPQHF; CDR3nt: TGCGCCAGCAGCCCGACAGGGTTCAGCAATCAGCCCCAGCATTTT
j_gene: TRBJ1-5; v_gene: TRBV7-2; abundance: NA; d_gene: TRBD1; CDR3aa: CASSLAGTGQRPQHF; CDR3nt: TGTGCCAGCAGCTTAGCAGGGACAGGTCAAAGGCCCCAGCATTTT
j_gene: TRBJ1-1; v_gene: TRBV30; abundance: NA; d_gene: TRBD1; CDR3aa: CAWSPGGQGIYEAFF; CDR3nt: TGTGCCTGGAGTCCCGGGGGACAGGGTATTTACGAAGCTTTCTTT
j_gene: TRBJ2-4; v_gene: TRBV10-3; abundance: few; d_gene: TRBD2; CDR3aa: CAISEGRAAGGNIQYF; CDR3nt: TGTGCCATCAGCGAGGGGCGGGCGGCGGGAGGAAACATTCAGTACTTC
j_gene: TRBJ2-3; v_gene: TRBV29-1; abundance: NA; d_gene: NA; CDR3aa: CSVAVATSTDTQYF; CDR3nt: TGCAGCGTTGCGGTAGCCACTAGCACAGATACGCAGTATTTT
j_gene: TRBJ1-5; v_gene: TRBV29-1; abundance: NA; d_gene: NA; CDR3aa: CSVGQEANQPQHF; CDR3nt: TGCAGCGTTGGACAGGAGGCTAATCAGCCCCAGCATTTT